A single sample gave rise to the 15 T cell receptor beta chains below, sequenced in a study of T cells in Graves' hyperthyroidism and ophthalmopathy. Amplified regions were TCR beta CDR3 sequences from RNA transcripts. The study used the HTBI primer set for a first-round RT-PCR of the TCR CDR3. TCRdb re-called the multiplex PCR reads through MiXCR, storing one row per CDR3 protein. The data show more than 300,000 distinct CDR3 sequences, 17% seen once. The specimen sequenced was blood. Receptors were obtained from a woman between 25 and 40 years old with Graves' hyperthyroidism that later progressed to Graves' ophthalmopathy.

The chain joins TRBV29-1 to TRBJ2-1; TRBD1 is a possible D gene (5 bases). This CDR3 is built from 13 residues. From germline, CDR1 is SQVTM and CDR2 ANQGSEA. V was clipped by 2 bases and J by 1 base, with 6 bases between them. CDR3 coding DNA: TGCAGCGTTGAACGACAGTCCTACAATGAGCAGTTCTTC. Translation gives CSVERQSYNEQFF.

This clonotype was seen at least ten times. The gene calls are TRBV5-1 and TRBJ2-1; 14 nucleotides line up with TRBD2. Germline V gene data show CDR1 as SGHRS and CDR2 as YFSETQ. Trimming took 4 bases from V and 7 from J; bases not matched to a gene: 7. The CDR3 loop spans 16 amino acids. CDR3 DNA: TGCGCCAGCAGCGGTGGGACTAGCGGGAGCCTTAATGAGCAGTTCTTC. Residues: CASSGGTSGSLNEQFF.

In the case of this clonotype: A much more abundant neighbour one base away suggests this may be a read error. This chain joins TRBV10-3 and TRBJ1-4; 7 positions agree with TRBD1. The germline V gene encodes CDR1 ENHRY and CDR2 SYGVKD. Trimming removed 5 bases from V and 5 bases from J; junction bases left unmatched: 14. This CDR3 is built from 17 residues. The CDR3 sequence: CAISTDRKGADNEKLFF. CDR3 coding DNA: TGTGCCATCAGTACAGATAGAAAGGGGGCGGACAATGAAAAACTGTTTTTT.

This clonotype was detected only a few times. Written as DNA, the CDR3 is TGTGCCAGCAGTTACTCGAAAGGTGTCGCTGAAGCTTTCTTT. This encodes CASSYSKGVAEAFF. This sequence joins TRBV6-2 or TRBV6-3 and TRBJ1-1; D gene uncertain. There are 14 residues in the CDR3. V lost 0 bases and J 6 bases, leaving 11 bases between the germline ends. Germline CDR1 reads MNHEY; CDR2 reads SVGEGT.

The chain has TRBV28 and TRBJ2-7, with 9 nucleotides matching TRBD2. There are 16 residues in the CDR3. Looked up from germline, CDR1 is MDHEN and CDR2 is SYDVKM. J gave up 4 bases and V 7 bases, and 14 bases lay outside the gene matches. The CDR3 spells CASKAGASGMVYEQYF. The CDR3 DNA is TGTGCCAGCAAGGCTGGAGCTAGCGGGATGGTTTACGAGCAGTACTTC.

This clonotype showed up many times. The V and J genes are TRBV2 and TRBJ1-1; TRBD1 matches 8 bases. Per germline, CDR1 SNHLY and CDR2 FYNNEI. This CDR3 has 12 amino acids. The J segment lost 2 bases and the V segment lost 11 bases, leaving 4 bases of the junction unmatched. DNA for the CDR3: TGTGCCGGTGACAGGGGCAACACTGAAGCTTTCTTT. This codes for CAGDRGNTEAFF.

V gene TRBV25-1 combines with J gene TRBJ1-1; possible D gene TRBD1, 6 bases. The CDR3 has 17 residues. V was cut by 2 bases and J by 3 bases, with 19 bases left in between. Germline V gives CDR1 MGHDK, CDR2 SYGVNS. CDR3 sequence reads: CASSEARDNRLHTEAFF. The CDR3 DNA reads as TGTGCCAGCAGTGAAGCCCGGGACAATCGGCTGCACACTGAAGCTTTCTTT.

This clonotype was detected ten times or more. The chain combines TRBV5-1 with TRBJ1-2; D perhaps matches TRBD1 (6 bases). Trimming took 0 bases from V and 6 from J, leaving 12 bases between them. The CDR3 length is 14 residues. Germline CDR1 is SGHRS and CDR2 is YFSETQ. The CDR3 sequence: CASSLDQGYDGYTF. The CDR3 DNA reads TGCGCCAGCAGCTTGGATCAGGGGTATGATGGCTACACCTTC.

This chain joins TRBV18 and TRBJ1-6, with D tentatively TRBD1 (6 bases). V lost 1 base and J 0 bases, leaving 16 bases between the germline ends. This CDR3 contains 19 residues. The V gene's germline CDR1 is KGHSH and CDR2 LQKENI. CDR3 region: CASSPLPTGPSSYNSPLHF. The CDR3 DNA sequence: TGTGCCAGCTCACCACTTCCCACAGGGCCGAGCTCCTATAATTCACCCCTCCACTTT.

This clonotype was counted many times. Its ends do not fully match the called genes, so a read error is possible. V gene TRBV2 combines with J gene TRBJ1-3; D remains unclear. Germline V gene sequence: CDR1 SNHLY, CDR2 FYNNEI. The CDR3 length is 13 residues. The CDR3 sequence: CASTRSPPDGGNF. The CDR3 DNA follows: TGTGCCAGCACCAGAAGCCCCCCCGACGGAGGCAATTTT.

The chain employs TRBV29-1 and TRBJ2-7; tentatively, D is TRBD2 (6 bases). The CDR3 is 12 residues long. CDR1 is SQVTM and CDR2 is ANQGSEA in the germline V gene. The V end was cut by 7 bases, the J end by 6 bases, with 16 bases between. The CDR3 region has the DNA TGCAGCGGGAGGGACTCCACAAGCGAGCAGTACTTC. Its protein product is CSGRDSTSEQYF.

At least ten counts were recorded for this clonotype. The chain couples TRBV27 to TRBJ1-5; D is unclear. The CDR3 covers 14 residues. V shed 1 base and J shed 3 bases, with 7 bases lying between them. CDR1 and CDR2 from the germline V gene are MNHEY and SMNVEV (reference sequence). The CDR3 reads CASSLFPYNQPQHF. DNA of the CDR3: TGTGCCAGCAGTTTATTCCCCTACAATCAGCCCCAGCATTTT.

There are many counts of this clonotype. The chain recombines TRBV27 with TRBJ2-3; unclear D gene. The CDR3 runs 15 residues. Trimming took 0 bases from V and 4 from J, leaving 11 bases between them. The V gene's germline CDR1 is MNHEY and CDR2 SMNVEV (reference sequence). DNA for the CDR3: TGTGCCAGCAGTTTATCACGCCTAGGATCAGATACGCAGTATTTT. Amino acid sequence: CASSLSRLGSDTQYF.

This clonotype has a count of ten or more. V usage is TRBV2 and J usage is TRBJ2-5; the D is unclear. The germline CDR1 and CDR2 sequences are SNHLY and FYNNEI. The V end was cut by 7 bases, the J end by 5 bases, with 17 bases between. The CDR3 extends over 14 amino acids. In DNA form, the CDR3 reads TGTGCCAGCACCATGTCTGGGATTGACGAGACCCAGTACTTC. Its translation: CASTMSGIDETQYF.

CDR3 sequence: CASSIKGGLQETQYF. Here the CDR3 DNA reads TGTGCCAGCAGTATAAAAGGGGGACTCCAAGAGACCCAGTACTTC. The gene calls are TRBV7-2 and TRBJ2-5; D is possibly TRBD1 or TRBD2 (6 bases each). The germline V and J ends were trimmed by 6 bases and 1 base, with 15 bases remaining between them. Germline CDR1 and CDR2: SGHTA and FQGNSA. The CDR3 sequence is 15 residues long. Combining the CDR3 with reference TRBV7-2 and TRBJ2-5 gives the whole variable domain GAGVSQSPSNKVTEKGKDVELRCDPISGHTALYWYRQSLGQGLEFLIYFQGNSAPDKSGLPSDRFSAERTGGSVSTLTIQRTQQEDSAVYLCASSIKGGLQETQYFGPGTRLLVL.